This passage covers 3 T cell receptor beta chains from one sample sequenced in a study of long-term antiretroviral therapy in people with HIV. Investigators performed immunoSEQ version v3.0 at survey level. Sequencing used immunoSEQ multiplex PCR; TCRdb keeps in-frame clones, though not all of them. The sample lists more than 20,000 clones, 70% to 90% seen once, with more than 4% in the top ten. The starting material was unsorted PBMCs, obtained roughly 2.7 years after starting antiretroviral therapy. Every receptor here comes from a man aged 35 to 55 with HIV.

V and J are TRBV27 and TRBJ1-1, with TRBD1 matching 7 bases. The CDR3 runs to 15 residues. After removal of 0 bases from V and 0 bases from J, the junction contained 1 base not matched to a gene. Germline-derived CDR1 and CDR2 are MNHEY and SMNVEV (reference sequence). CDR3 DNA: TGTGCCAGCAGTTTATCCGGGACAGTGAACACTGAAGCTTTCTTT. Protein sequence: CASSLSGTVNTEAFF.

The DNA for the CDR3 is TGTGCCAGCAGTTTATCTGGACTCCCTCTGGGGGGCTACACCTTC. As protein: CASSLSGLPLGGYTF. V and J are TRBV27 and TRBJ1-2; D gene ambiguous. The length of the CDR3 is 15 residues. V shed 0 bases and J shed 8 bases, with 16 bases lying between them. Per the germline V gene, CDR1 is MNHEY and CDR2 is SMNVEV (reference sequence).

This chain links TRBV7-9 with TRBJ2-7, with a possible D match to TRBD2 (5 bases). The CDR3 is 14 residues long. V was trimmed by 2 bases and J by 3 bases, leaving 11 bases between them. Germline loops: CDR1 SEHNR, CDR2 FQNEAQ (reference sequence). For the CDR3, the DNA is TGTGCCAGCAGCTTAAGCGGTCCGATCTACGAGCAGTACTTC. It specifies CASSLSGPIYEQYF.